What follows describes a single T cell receptor beta chain. Its antigen is not known. Profiled with immunoSEQ multiplex PCR; TCRdb holds only in-frame clones, not every one. The profile shows 100,000 to 150,000 clones, nearly 95% of them singletons. This record comes from a study of T cell responses to AZD1222 COVID-19 vaccine. Study background: Second doses were pooled across both intervals (about 4 or about 12 weeks).

The germline V gene encodes CDR1 SEHNR and CDR2 FQNEAQ (reference sequence). CDR3 length: 14 amino acids. Trimming cost V 5 bases and J 6 bases; bases outside gene matches: 7. Study-level findings and limits: The span of vaccine-associated CD4 TCRs extended across spike, with dominance at 160-218 and 743-854. There were repertoire samples only from the period after the peak T cell response. In a largely white British group with more females than males, clonal diversity was possibly underestimated.

The sequencing used peripheral blood, collected on day 0 of AZD1222 vaccination. The chain joins TRBV7-9 to TRBJ1-1; 9 bases agree with TRBD1. This receptor was obtained from an adult in good health. The chain's CDR3 is CASSPGTGYAEAFF. CDR3 coding DNA: TGTGCCAGCAGCCCCGGGACAGGGTACGCTGAAGCTTTCTTT.